The 8 T cell receptor beta chains in this list originate from one sample, sequenced in a study of cytotoxic CD8 clonotypes in ibrutinib-treated CLL. Profiling relied on immunoSEQ multiplex PCR, and the TCRdb table lists in-frame clones only, not all of them. This sample has under 150,000 clones; more than 70% occur once, and the top ten carry about 7.6%. Sequences were derived from PBMCs, sampled after 36 months of ibrutinib treatment. These receptors were obtained from a human donor with chronic lymphocytic leukemia.

The genes are TRBV10-3 and TRBJ2-3; D might be TRBD1 (5 bases). V was clipped by 9 bases and J by 0 bases, with 13 bases between them. CDR3 length equals 14 residues. Germline CDR1 reads ENHRY; CDR2 reads SYGVKD. The CDR3, as DNA: TGTGCCATACAGGTAGATCCTAGCACAGATACGCAGTATTTT. The encoded protein is CAIQVDPSTDTQYF.

This chain joins TRBV7-6 and TRBJ2-1; tentatively, D is TRBD2 (6 bases). CDR1 and CDR2 (germline): SGHVS, FNYEAQ. Trimming cost V 5 bases and J 9 bases, with 14 bases left between them. The CDR3 has 13 residues. CDR3 amino acids: CASSGRLGSEQFF. The CDR3 nucleotides read TGTGCCAGCAGCGGTAGACTAGGCAGTGAGCAGTTCTTC.

Only a few counts were recorded for this clone. The rearrangement uses TRBV6-1 and TRBJ1-4; 8 bases line up with TRBD1. The CDR3 extends over 13 amino acids. Germline values: CDR1 MNHNS, CDR2 SASEGT. V trimming: 9 bases; J trimming: 5 bases; junction bases outside the gene matches: 5. The CDR3 nucleotides read TGTGCCAGTACGACAGGGGAGAATGAAAAACTGTTTTTT. It specifies CASTTGENEKLFF.

The chain carries TRBV6-5 and TRBJ1-6; a possible D gene is TRBD1 (5 bases). The V end lost 2 bases, the J end lost 9 bases, and 17 bases lay between the germline ends. CDR1 is MNHEY, CDR2 SVGAGI, per germline. The CDR3 length is 16 residues. This CDR3 reads CASSYGQGLAFSPLHF. CDR3 nucleotides: TGTGCCAGCAGTTACGGTCAGGGACTGGCTTTTTCACCCCTCCACTTT.

In regard to this clone: Sequence at one end of the junction differs from germline and may be a read error. The CDR3 DNA is TGTGCCAGCAGCCTAGCAGCCGCTGAGCAGTTCTTC. This gives the protein CASSLAAAEQFF. The chain employs TRBV7-9 and TRBJ2-1; D possibly corresponds to TRBD2 (5 bases). Germline CDR1 reads SEHNR; CDR2 reads FQNEAQ (reference sequence). The CDR3 spans 12 residues.

This chain joins TRBV5-6 and TRBJ2-1; possibly TRBD1 for D (6 bases). V was trimmed by 3 bases and J by 6 bases, leaving 13 bases between them. The length of the CDR3 is 14 residues. The germline gives CDR1 SGHDT, CDR2 YYEEEE. The CDR3 sequence: CASSSGTNLNEQFF. As DNA, the CDR3 is TGTGCCAGCAGCTCCGGGACAAATCTCAATGAGCAGTTCTTC.

This chain connects TRBV7-9 to TRBJ1-1; 9 positions match TRBD1. This CDR3 has 18 amino acids. Germline V gives CDR1 SEHNR, CDR2 FQNEAQ (reference sequence). The J segment lost 1 base and the V segment lost 1 base, leaving 10 bases of the junction unmatched. The CDR3 loop is CASSLGDYRGHGNTEAFF. Written as DNA, the CDR3 is TGTGCCAGCAGCTTAGGGGACTACAGGGGGCACGGGAACACTGAAGCTTTCTTT.

This chain links TRBV4-1 with TRBJ2-1, with D maybe TRBD2 (6 bases). This CDR3 region has 19 residues. Germline lookup yields CDR1 MGHRA and CDR2 YSYEKL. V was shortened by 4 bases and J by 2 bases, with 24 bases between the two germline ends. The chain's CDR3 is CASSLSGGANPVPYNEQFF. The CDR3, as DNA: TGCGCCAGCAGCCTGAGCGGAGGGGCTAACCCGGTTCCCTACAATGAGCAGTTCTTC.